A single sample is the source of the 28 T cell receptor beta chains below, sequenced in a study of PD-L1 blockade in urothelial cancer. Time point noted: pretreatment peripheral blood. The assay was immunoSEQ multiplex PCR, and TCRdb's table has in-frame clones only and misses some. Among tens of thousands of clones listed, approximately 80% were seen once. Source: PBMCs, taken around atezolizumab (anti-PD-L1) treatment. The receptors come from a man aged 70 or older with urothelial cancer.

This chain links TRBV2 with TRBJ1-5, with D maybe TRBD1 (6 bases). Trimming stripped 2 bases from V and 2 bases from J, with 13 bases between. Germline V lookup: CDR1 SNHLY, CDR2 FYNNEI. The CDR3 length is 16 residues. CDR3 loop: CASSERGGVGNQPQHF. The CDR3 DNA sequence: TGTGCCAGCAGTGAAAGGGGGGGGGTAGGCAATCAGCCCCAGCATTTT. The full variable domain, in which reference TRBV2 and TRBJ1-5 provide the parts outside the CDR3, is EPEVTQTPSHQVTQMGQEVILRCVPISNHLYFYWYRQILGQKVEFLVSFYNNEISEKSEIFDDQFSVERPDGSNFTLKIRSTKLEDSAMYFCASSERGGVGNQPQHFGDGTRLSIL.

This rearrangement joins TRBV29-1 to TRBJ2-7; 7 bases fit TRBD1. The junction had 5 bases not matched to a gene; V was cut back by 5 bases and J by 7 bases. The germline CDR1 and CDR2 sequences are SQVTM and ANQGSEA. The CDR3 length is 11 residues. The CDR3 DNA reads TGCAGCGTTCGCACAGGGGTAGAGCAGTACTTC. Its protein product is CSVRTGVEQYF.

This clone was found once. The chain has TRBV19 and TRBJ2-1; D might be TRBD1 (6 bases). Trimming took 5 bases from V and 4 from J, leaving 18 bases between them. CDR1 and CDR2 from the germline V gene are LNHDA and SQIVND (reference sequence). This CDR3 is built from 16 residues. In nucleotides, the CDR3 is TGTGCCAGTAGTCGGCGCTTTGGGCAGGGGTACAATGAGCAGTTCTTC. Translated, it gives CASSRRFGQGYNEQFF. The whole variable domain, filled in from reference TRBV19 and TRBJ2-1, reads DGGITQSPKYLFRKEGQNVTLSCEQNLNHDAMYWYRQDPGQGLRLIYYSQIVNDFQKGDIAEGYSVSREKKESFPLTVTSAQKNPTAFYLCASSRRFGQGYNEQFFGPGTRLTVL.

The V call is TRBV6-5, the J call TRBJ1-2, with D perhaps matching TRBD1 (6 bases). CDR1 MNHEY and CDR2 SVGAGI come from the germline V gene. CDR3 length equals 15 residues. Trimming cost V 2 bases and J 4 bases, with 14 bases left between them. Here the CDR3 reads CASSYSTGNRYGYTF. CDR3 coding DNA: TGTGCCAGCAGTTACAGTACAGGGAATCGCTATGGCTACACCTTC.

The chain joins TRBV13 to TRBJ1-4; 9 bases line up with TRBD1. The V gene end was trimmed by 2 bases and the J gene end by 3 bases; junction bases not matched to a gene: 4. The V gene's germline CDR1 is PRHDT and CDR2 FYEKMQ (reference sequence). The CDR3 consists of 16 residues. CDR3: CASSLRTGDPNEKLFF. The CDR3 nucleotides read TGTGCCAGCAGCTTAAGGACAGGGGATCCTAATGAAAAACTGTTTTTT.

The chain couples TRBV2 to TRBJ2-1, with D possibly being TRBD1 (6 bases). CDR1 is SNHLY, CDR2 FYNNEI, per germline. The CDR3 is 14 amino acids. Trimming removed 6 bases from V and 6 bases from J, with 15 bases in between. The CDR3 nucleotides read TGTGCCAGCAGGGACCCAACAGGGCTCAATGAGCAGTTCTTC. Protein: CASRDPTGLNEQFF.

The chain employs TRBV6-6 and TRBJ2-5; D may be TRBD2 (6 bases). Trimming took 0 bases from V and 1 from J, leaving 9 bases between them. The CDR3 totals 15 residues. The V gene's germline CDR1 is MNHNY and CDR2 SVGAGI (reference sequence). In nucleotides, the CDR3 is TGTGCCAGCAGTTACTCCGTGGGGGGCCAAGAGACCCAGTACTTC. Translating it yields CASSYSVGGQETQYF.

CDR3 region: CASSPREGDEQYF. DNA for the CDR3: TGTGCCAGCAGTCCGAGAGAGGGGGACGAGCAGTACTTC. The chain has TRBV27 and TRBJ2-7; perhaps TRBD1 as D (6 bases). Trimming left V 5 bases short and J 5 bases short, with 13 bases between. In germline, CDR1 is MNHEY, CDR2 SMNVEV (reference sequence). The CDR3 is 13 residues long.

The rearrangement links TRBV2 to TRBJ1-1; no clear D gene. The CDR3 extends over 13 amino acids. CDR1 is SNHLY and CDR2 is FYNNEI in the germline V gene. V lost 3 bases, J lost 0 bases, and 5 bases lay in between. The CDR3 region is CASSESMNTEAFF. For the CDR3, the DNA is TGTGCCAGCAGTGAGTCCATGAACACTGAAGCTTTCTTT.

This chain links TRBV7-8 with TRBJ1-5; the match to TRBD1 covers 10 bases. Germline values: CDR1 SGHVS, CDR2 FQNEAQ. The V gene end was trimmed by 5 bases and the J gene end by 4 bases; junction bases not matched to a gene: 11. The CDR3 sequence is 17 residues long. The CDR3 nucleotides read TGTGCCAGCAGCCCCAGGGACAGGGGCCTGTGGAATCAGCCCCAGCATTTT. This encodes CASSPRDRGLWNQPQHF.

The V and J genes are TRBV5-1 and TRBJ2-5, with 13 bases lining up with TRBD2. The length of the CDR3 is 15 residues. Per the germline V gene, CDR1 is SGHRS and CDR2 is YFSETQ. Trimming took 3 bases from V and 6 from J; bases not matched to a gene: 5. The CDR3, as DNA: TGCGCCAGCAGCTCCGGACTAGCGGGAGCGAAGACCCAGTACTTC. Translation: CASSSGLAGAKTQYF.

As for this clone: In the same sample, other DNA sequences code for this CDR3. J is TRBJ1-5 and V is TRBV7-9; D is perhaps TRBD1 (6 bases). Trimming left V 5 bases short and J 2 bases short, with 10 bases between. The CDR3 covers 14 residues. Germline CDR1 reads SEHNR; CDR2 reads FQNEAQ (reference sequence). As DNA, the CDR3 is TGTGCCAGCAGCCCGACAGGCGGCAATCAGCCCCAGCATTTT. Translation gives CASSPTGGNQPQHF.

The chain recombines TRBV15 with TRBJ2-3, with D possibly matching TRBD2 (5 bases). Trimming removed 1 base from V and 6 bases from J, with 8 bases in between. The CDR3 sequence is 13 residues long. The germline V gene encodes CDR1 LNHNV and CDR2 YYDKDF (reference sequence). This chain's CDR3 is CATSRGGKDTQYF. The CDR3 DNA is TGTGCCACCAGCAGAGGAGGGAAGGATACGCAGTATTTT.

The genes are TRBV6-6 and TRBJ2-7; 10 positions agree with TRBD1. CDR3 length: 15 amino acids. The J segment lost 5 bases and the V segment lost 0 bases, leaving 4 bases of the junction unmatched. CDR1 is MNHNY and CDR2 is SVGAGI in the germline V gene (reference sequence). CDR3 residues: CASSYSQDRGNEQYF. CDR3 nucleotide sequence: TGTGCCAGCAGTTACTCCCAGGACAGGGGGAACGAGCAGTACTTC.

CDR3: CASSQEGPSSGRYEQYF. For the CDR3, the DNA is TGCGCCAGCAGCCAAGAGGGGCCTTCTAGCGGGAGGTACGAGCAGTACTTC. The chain links TRBV4-1 to TRBJ2-7, with 11 nucleotides matching TRBD2. The CDR3 contains 17 residues. Germline V gene sequence: CDR1 MGHRA, CDR2 YSYEKL. The V gene end was trimmed by 0 bases and the J gene end by 4 bases; junction bases not matched to a gene: 8.

The chain joins TRBV10-3 to TRBJ2-6, with 10 bases that match TRBD2. CDR3 length equals 16 residues. With V trimmed by 11 bases and J by 0 bases, 7 bases remained unmatched. Germline CDR1 ENHRY, CDR2 SYGVKD. CDR3 amino acids: CAVGTSALSGANVLTF. The CDR3 DNA reads TGTGCCGTCGGGACTAGCGCCCTCTCTGGGGCCAACGTCCTGACTTTC.

The rearrangement uses TRBV9 and TRBJ2-5; D remains unclear. The CDR3 is 13 amino acids. The germline gives CDR1 SGDLS, CDR2 YYNGEE. V lost 4 bases, J lost 1 base, and 8 bases lay in between. The CDR3 protein is CASSPFGQETQYF. CDR3 sequence (DNA): TGTGCCAGCAGCCCTTTCGGCCAAGAGACCCAGTACTTC.

The chain combines TRBV14 with TRBJ1-2; 8 nucleotides line up with TRBD1. From germline, CDR1 is SGHDN and CDR2 FVKESK. The V and J ends lost 5 bases and 2 bases, in that order; junction bases with no gene match: 4. The CDR3 totals 14 residues. The DNA for the CDR3 is TGTGCCAGCAGCTCACGACAGGGGAACTATGGCTACACCTTC. It codes for CASSSRQGNYGYTF.

V gene TRBV11-2 combines with J gene TRBJ2-1; 9 nucleotides align to TRBD2. The V gene's germline CDR1 is SGHAT and CDR2 FQNNGV. Losses at the gene ends were 0 bases for V and 7 bases for J; bases not matched to a gene: 4. The CDR3 covers 15 residues. The CDR3 region has the DNA TGTGCCAGCAGCTTAGAGGCTAGCGGGATAAATGAGCAGTTCTTC. Its translation: CASSLEASGINEQFF. The entire variable domain, with the rest obtained from reference TRBV11-2 and TRBJ2-1, is as follows: EAGVAQSPRYKIIEKRQSVAFWCNPISGHATLYWYQQILGQGPKLLIQFQNNGVVDDSQLPKDRFSAERLKGVDSTLKIQPAKLEDSAVYLCASSLEASGINEQFFGPGTRLTVL.

The chain couples TRBV4-1 to TRBJ1-3; D might be TRBD1 (5 bases). CDR3 length: 15 residues. Germline V gives CDR1 MGHRA, CDR2 YSYEKL. V was trimmed by 3 bases and J by 0 bases, leaving 9 bases between them. Written as DNA, the CDR3 is TGCGCCAGCAGCCAGGGACTGTACTCTGGAAACACCATATATTTT. This gives the protein CASSQGLYSGNTIYF.

This chain joins TRBV6-1 and TRBJ1-2; TRBD1 matches 9 bases. In germline, CDR1 is MNHNS, CDR2 SASEGT. V shed 3 bases and J 8 bases; nucleotides not matched to a gene: 16. The CDR3 spans 17 residues. Written as DNA, the CDR3 is TGTGCCAGCAGTGAGCGATTAACGGGACAGGGTTTTCGGGGCTACACCTTC. Translated, it gives CASSERLTGQGFRGYTF.

This clone was detected only once. The chain recombines TRBV9 with TRBJ2-3, with TRBD2 matching 13 bases. V lost 0 bases and J lost 3; bases outside the gene matches: 4. The CDR3 runs 17 residues. The germline CDR1 and CDR2 sequences are SGDLS and YYNGEE. CDR3 loop: CASSVGGLAGLTDTQYF. The CDR3, as DNA: TGTGCCAGCAGCGTAGGGGGACTAGCGGGACTTACAGATACGCAGTATTTT.

J is TRBJ2-5 and V is TRBV7-9, with a possible D match to TRBD2 (5 bases). The CDR3 contains 17 residues. From germline, CDR1 is SEHNR and CDR2 FQNEAQ (reference sequence). Trimming shortened V by 3 bases and J by 2 bases, and 19 bases separated the two germline ends. Here the CDR3 DNA reads TGTGCCAGCAGCTTCCCGAGGGATAGTGGGTTTCAAGAGACCCAGTACTTC. Its protein product is CASSFPRDSGFQETQYF.

The chain combines TRBV6-1 with TRBJ2-5; possible D gene TRBD2, 5 bases. This CDR3 has 13 amino acids. Germline assignment: CDR1 MNHNS and CDR2 SASEGT. Trimming removed 6 bases from V and 3 bases from J, with 11 bases in between. The CDR3 here is CASRYPGKETQYF. DNA for the CDR3: TGTGCCAGCAGATACCCGGGGAAAGAGACCCAGTACTTC.

This chain uses TRBV19 with TRBJ2-3; 8 bases agree with TRBD2. CDR3 length equals 17 residues. With 1 base clipped from V and 5 bases from J, the junction kept 11 bases outside the gene matches. Germline V gene data show CDR1 as LNHDA and CDR2 as SQIVND (reference sequence). As DNA, the CDR3 is TGTGCCAGTAGTATAGGGTTGAAGCGGGAGCAGATAGATACGCAGTATTTT. Its translation: CASSIGLKREQIDTQYF.

The chain combines TRBV10-3 with TRBJ2-1; 13 bases map to TRBD2. V shed 6 bases and J 7 bases; nucleotides not matched to a gene: 9. The CDR3 loop spans 16 amino acids. Looked up from germline, CDR1 is ENHRY and CDR2 is SYGVKD. The CDR3 region is CAISFTSGRVRNEQFF. The CDR3 DNA is TGTGCCATCAGCTTTACTAGCGGGAGGGTTAGGAATGAGCAGTTCTTC.

The CDR3 spells CASSVDKFPYEQYF. CDR3 nucleotides: TGTGCCAGCAGCGTAGACAAGTTTCCCTACGAGCAGTACTTC. The chain employs TRBV9 and TRBJ2-7, with no clear D. Per germline, CDR1 SGDLS and CDR2 YYNGEE. This CDR3 is built from 14 residues. V gave up 0 bases and J gave up 2 bases, with 9 bases separating them.

This clone was picked up a small number of times. V usage is TRBV5-5 and J usage is TRBJ1-5, with D possibly being TRBD1 (5 bases). CDR1 is SGHKS and CDR2 is YYEKEE in the germline V gene (reference sequence). This CDR3 contains 13 residues. V lost 2 bases and J 7 bases, leaving 10 bases between the germline ends. The DNA of the CDR3 is TGTGCCAGCAGCTTTACGCCAGGGCAGCCCCAGCATTTT. Translation: CASSFTPGQPQHF.